A selection of T cell receptor beta chains follows, all from one sample in a study of cytomegalovirus exposure and HLA in healthy donors. Sequencing used immunoSEQ multiplex PCR; TCRdb keeps in-frame clones, though not all of them. The sample table sets out about 70,000 clones. The source material was PBMCs. Every receptor here comes from a woman between 25 and 40 years old in good health and CMV-seronegative. The CDR3 runs from the conserved cysteine through the conserved F or W. A D gene is named only where the DNA matches it firmly.

j_call: TRBJ1-2
v_call: TRBV19
d_call: NA
cdr3_nt: TGTGCCAGTAGTATCTCCGAGACACCCTATGGCTACACCTTC
cdr3_aa: CASSISETPYGYTF

j_call: TRBJ2-1
v_call: TRBV30
d_call: NA
cdr3_nt: TGTGCCTGGAGTGGGACTCCGAGCTCCTACAATGAGCAGTTCTTC
cdr3_aa: CAWSGTPSSYNEQFF

j_call: TRBJ2-7
v_call: TRBV19
d_call: NA
cdr3_nt: TGTGCCAGTAGTATAGTGGATTCAGGGGCCTACGAGCAGTACTTC
cdr3_aa: CASSIVDSGAYEQYF

j_call: TRBJ2-7
v_call: TRBV2
d_call: TRBD1
cdr3_nt: TGTGCCAGCAGTGGAGCCAGGGGGTCCCACGAGCAGTACTTC
cdr3_aa: CASSGARGSHEQYF

j_call: TRBJ2-5
v_call: TRBV18
d_call: NA
cdr3_nt: TGTGCCAGCTCACGGGGCGGGGCCTCTCAAGAGACCCAGTACTTC
cdr3_aa: CASSRGGASQETQYF

j_call: TRBJ2-1
v_call: TRBV19
d_call: NA
cdr3_nt: TGTGCCAGTAGTACCTCCCCTTCAGGTGGGAATGAGCAGTTCTTC
cdr3_aa: CASSTSPSGGNEQFF

j_call: TRBJ2-7
v_call: TRBV7-9
d_call: NA
cdr3_nt: TGTGCCAGCAGCTTAGCTGGTCGAGTGCAGTACTTC
cdr3_aa: CASSLAGRVQYF

j_call: TRBJ1-2
v_call: TRBV9
d_call: NA
cdr3_nt: TGTGCCAGCAGCTTGGCGGGGCGGGATGGCTACACCTTC
cdr3_aa: CASSLAGRDGYTF

j_call: TRBJ2-5
v_call: TRBV7-7
d_call: NA
cdr3_nt: TGTGCTAGCAGCTTAGCGCGCACTCCGCGGGAGACCCAGTACTTC
cdr3_aa: CASSLARTPRETQYF

j_call: TRBJ2-5
v_call: TRBV7-9
d_call: TRBD1
cdr3_nt: TGTGCCAGCAGCGTCAACCCGACAGGGGCTGCGGACTTC
cdr3_aa: CASSVNPTGAADF

j_call: TRBJ1-3
v_call: TRBV28
d_call: NA
cdr3_nt: TGTGCCAGCGGATTGAGAGGCGTGCGGTCCGGAAACACCATATATTTT
cdr3_aa: CASGLRGVRSGNTIYF

j_call: TRBJ2-7
v_call: TRBV5-1
d_call: NA
cdr3_nt: TGCGCCAGCAGCTCAGACAGCTACGAGCAGTACTTC
cdr3_aa: CASSSDSYEQYF

j_call: TRBJ1-6
v_call: TRBV19
d_call: TRBD1
cdr3_nt: TGTGCCAGTAGTTCCGACAGGGGTCGCTCACCCCTCCACTTT
cdr3_aa: CASSSDRGRSPLHF

j_call: TRBJ1-5
v_call: TRBV28
d_call: TRBD1
cdr3_nt: TGTGCCAGCAGTCAGAGGGGGCCCTTTAGCAATCAGCCCCAGCATTTT
cdr3_aa: CASSQRGPFSNQPQHF

j_call: TRBJ2-7
v_call: TRBV9
d_call: NA
cdr3_nt: TGTGCCAGCAGCCCCCGGGGTGGACCTGGGGAGCAGTACTTC
cdr3_aa: CASSPRGGPGEQYF

j_call: TRBJ1-1
v_call: TRBV5-1
d_call: NA
cdr3_nt: TGCGCCAGCAGCGTGGACTCCTCGAACACTGAAGCTTTCTTT
cdr3_aa: CASSVDSSNTEAFF

j_call: TRBJ2-7
v_call: TRBV7-9
d_call: TRBD2
cdr3_nt: TGTGCCAGCAGCTCCCCCCCCGGGGGACTAGATTTTTCCTACGAGCAGTACTTC
cdr3_aa: CASSSPPGGLDFSYEQYF

j_call: TRBJ1-6
v_call: TRBV28
d_call: NA
cdr3_nt: TGTGCCAGCAGTTGGAGAGGGGGAAATTCACCCCTCCACTTT
cdr3_aa: CASSWRGGNSPLHF

j_call: TRBJ1-2
v_call: TRBV6-5
d_call: TRBD1
cdr3_nt: TGTGCCAGCAGTTACCAGACAGGGCCCCACTATGGCTACACCTTC
cdr3_aa: CASSYQTGPHYGYTF

j_call: TRBJ1-1
v_call: TRBV6-5
d_call: NA
cdr3_nt: TGTGCCAGCAGTTACTCCCGTACAGCGAACACTGAAGCTTTCTTT
cdr3_aa: CASSYSRTANTEAFF

j_call: TRBJ2-7
v_call: TRBV5-1
d_call: NA
cdr3_nt: TGCGCCAGCAGTAATCCGGGGACTTTAAACGGCGAGCAGTACTTC
cdr3_aa: CASSNPGTLNGEQYF

j_call: TRBJ2-7
v_call: TRBV18
d_call: TRBD1
cdr3_nt: TGTGCCAGCTCACCACCACAGGGGAGCGCCTACGAGCAGTACTTC
cdr3_aa: CASSPPQGSAYEQYF

j_call: TRBJ1-1
v_call: TRBV18
d_call: NA
cdr3_nt: TGTGCCAGCTCACCAAAGGGGATGGACACTGAAGCTTTCTTT
cdr3_aa: CASSPKGMDTEAFF

j_call: TRBJ2-7
v_call: TRBV7-2
d_call: TRBD1
cdr3_nt: TGTGCCAGCAGCTTTGACAGGGGGCCCGCCTACGAGCAGTACTTC
cdr3_aa: CASSFDRGPAYEQYF

j_call: TRBJ2-7
v_call: TRBV18
d_call: NA
cdr3_nt: TGTGCCAGCTCACCGGTTCGGGGGTTCAGCTACGAGCAGTACTTC
cdr3_aa: CASSPVRGFSYEQYF

j_call: TRBJ2-7
v_call: TRBV13
d_call: TRBD1
cdr3_nt: TGTGCCAGCAGCTCCCCCACCGGGACAGCGAACTACGAGCAGTACTTC
cdr3_aa: CASSSPTGTANYEQYF

j_call: TRBJ2-7
v_call: TRBV4-1
d_call: TRBD1
cdr3_nt: TGCGCCAGCAGCCAAGAGGACAGGGGCCACGAGCAGTACTTC
cdr3_aa: CASSQEDRGHEQYF

j_call: TRBJ2-1
v_call: TRBV7-2
d_call: TRBD2
cdr3_nt: TGTGCCAGCAGCTTAGGTCGGGCGGGGGGGCTTGTTGAGCAGTTCTTC
cdr3_aa: CASSLGRAGGLVEQFF

j_call: TRBJ1-5
v_call: TRBV7-2
d_call: NA
cdr3_nt: TGTGCCAGCAGCTTAGAAACAGCATATAGCAATCAGCCCCAGCATTTT
cdr3_aa: CASSLETAYSNQPQHF

j_call: TRBJ1-1
v_call: TRBV7-6
d_call: NA
cdr3_nt: TGTGCCAGCTTCGACACAAACACTGAAGCTTTCTTT
cdr3_aa: CASFDTNTEAFF

j_call: TRBJ1-3
v_call: TRBV6-5
d_call: NA
cdr3_nt: TGTGCCAGCAGTTACGCCTCGGGACAATCAAACACCATATATTTT
cdr3_aa: CASSYASGQSNTIYF

j_call: TRBJ2-1
v_call: TRBV30
d_call: TRBD2
cdr3_nt: TGTGCCTGGAGCGCCTCGGGGCTAGCGGCTGACAATGAGCAGTTCTTC
cdr3_aa: CAWSASGLAADNEQFF

j_call: TRBJ1-1
v_call: TRBV4-1
d_call: NA
cdr3_nt: TGCGCCAGCAGCCAGGAGCATCCTCGGAACACTGAAGCTTTCTTT
cdr3_aa: CASSQEHPRNTEAFF

j_call: TRBJ2-1
v_call: TRBV9
d_call: NA
cdr3_nt: TGTGCCAGCAGCGCCCGTCATTGGGGCGGCGAGCAGTTCTTC
cdr3_aa: CASSARHWGGEQFF

j_call: TRBJ1-3
v_call: TRBV19
d_call: TRBD1
cdr3_nt: TGTGCCAGTAGCGTACAGGGGACTGGAAACACCATATATTTT
cdr3_aa: CASSVQGTGNTIYF

j_call: TRBJ2-5
v_call: TRBV6-5
d_call: TRBD1
cdr3_nt: TGTGCCAGCAGTTCATGGGACAGCCTACAAGAGACCCAGTACTTC
cdr3_aa: CASSSWDSLQETQYF

j_call: TRBJ2-7
v_call: TRBV4-3
d_call: NA
cdr3_nt: TGCGCCAGCAGCTGGGAAAGGGGGTCGAACGAGCAGTACTTC
cdr3_aa: CASSWERGSNEQYF